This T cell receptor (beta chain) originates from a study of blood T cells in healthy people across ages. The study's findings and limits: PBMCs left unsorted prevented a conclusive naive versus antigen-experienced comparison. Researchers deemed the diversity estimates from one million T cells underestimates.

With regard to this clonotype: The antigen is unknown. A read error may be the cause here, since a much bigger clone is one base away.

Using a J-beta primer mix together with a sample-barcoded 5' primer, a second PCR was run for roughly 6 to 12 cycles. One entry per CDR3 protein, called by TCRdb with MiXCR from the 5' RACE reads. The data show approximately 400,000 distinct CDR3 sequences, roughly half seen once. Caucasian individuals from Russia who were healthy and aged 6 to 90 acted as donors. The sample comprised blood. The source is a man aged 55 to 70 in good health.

The CDR3 nucleotides read TGTGCCAGCAATGGTTTTAGCGGGGCTTACAATGAGCAGTTCTTC. Protein product: CASNGFSGAYNEQFF. The chain links TRBV27 to TRBJ2-1; 8 positions agree with TRBD2. Trimming cost V 7 bases and J 4 bases; bases outside gene matches: 9. The CDR3 is 15 residues long. The germline V gene encodes CDR1 MNHEY and CDR2 SMNVEV (reference sequence).